The TCR beta chain described here comes from a study of cytomegalovirus exposure and HLA in healthy donors. Findings of the study overall: For cytomegalovirus status, the classifier reportedly gave diagnoses with high specificity and sensitivity. It was found in a later analysis that first-cohort TCR clusters tended to co-occur in the 130 or so validation repertoires. Cytomegalovirus-associated status was assigned to 164 TCR beta chains.

CDR3 length: 14 amino acids. CDR1 is LNHDA and CDR2 is SQIVND in the germline V gene (reference sequence). V lost 6 bases and J 5 bases, leaving 16 bases between the germline ends. As for this clone: Its antigen is currently unknown.

Generated by immunoSEQ multiplex PCR, the TCRdb table keeps only in-frame clones and is missing some. The profile covers some 340,000 clones, with approximately 90% appearing a single time and approximately 1% taken by the ten largest. The donors were part of the approximately 120-subject validation cohort, which stood apart from the roughly 670-subject first cohort. The chain joins TRBV19 to TRBJ1-1; D possibly corresponds to TRBD1 (5 bases). Specimen: PBMCs. This TCR came from a young woman in good health and CMV-seropositive. The CDR3 loop reads CASSRTGTSTEAFF. The CDR3 nucleotides are TGTGCCAGTAGCCGAACCGGGACGTCGACTGAAGCTTTCTTT.